Given below is one T cell receptor beta chain in context. Antigen specificity is unknown. This entry is derived from a study of identical twins. Germline CDR1 reads SGHVS; CDR2 reads FQNEAQ. Trimming left V 5 bases short and J 4 bases short, with 15 bases between. The CDR3 covers 15 residues. No donor was unhealthy or non-Caucasian. TCRdb re-called the 5' RACE reads through MiXCR, storing one row per CDR3 protein. The repertoire has around 530,000 distinct CDR3 sequences, around 15% of them found once; the top ten carry roughly 0.43%. Study-level points and caveats: Within monozygotic twins, out-of-frame TCR alpha sharing was underestimated by the models.

The same data also contributed to another study, on yellow fever vaccine responses in identical twins. According to that study: Reportedly, twins' vaccine T cell responses looked partly convergent and partly personalized.

The clonotype was recovered from a woman between 18 and 30 years old in good health. This chain uses TRBV7-8 with TRBJ2-1, with D possibly TRBD1 on 6 matching bases. Sequenced input: CD4+ T cells sorted from blood. The CDR3 coding sequence is TGTGCCAGCAGCCTAAACAGGGCCCTTTACAATGAGCAGTTCTTC. Translation: CASSLNRALYNEQFF.